The 2 T cell receptor beta chains reported below all come from one sample, sequenced in a study of neurological immune-mediated disorders. In TCRdb, the 5' RACE reads were re-called with MiXCR into one record per CDR3 protein. The table has 39,000 or so distinct CDR3 sequences, approximately 2.4% seen once. Sample: PBMCs. These TCRs come from a man under 40 with multiple sclerosis.

This clonotype has ten or more counts. This sequence joins TRBV27 and TRBJ2-3; D perhaps matches TRBD2 (7 bases). V was pared by 3 bases and J by 6 bases, with 16 bases between. This CDR3 region has 15 residues. Looked up from germline, CDR1 is MNHEY and CDR2 is SMNVEV (reference sequence). The CDR3 loop reads CASSFFPGGMDTQYF. In nucleotides, the CDR3 is TGTGCCAGCAGTTTTTTTCCGGGGGGCATGGATACGCAGTATTTT.

There are many counts of this clonotype. The genes are TRBV15 and TRBJ2-2; D remains ambiguous. V dropped 0 bases and J dropped 5 bases, with 10 bases sitting between them. Per the germline V gene, CDR1 is LNHNV and CDR2 is YYDKDF (reference sequence). The CDR3 extends over 15 amino acids. The CDR3 loop reads CATSRERIVTGELFF. CDR3 DNA sequence: TGTGCCACCAGCAGAGAAAGAATAGTTACCGGGGAGCTGTTTTTT.